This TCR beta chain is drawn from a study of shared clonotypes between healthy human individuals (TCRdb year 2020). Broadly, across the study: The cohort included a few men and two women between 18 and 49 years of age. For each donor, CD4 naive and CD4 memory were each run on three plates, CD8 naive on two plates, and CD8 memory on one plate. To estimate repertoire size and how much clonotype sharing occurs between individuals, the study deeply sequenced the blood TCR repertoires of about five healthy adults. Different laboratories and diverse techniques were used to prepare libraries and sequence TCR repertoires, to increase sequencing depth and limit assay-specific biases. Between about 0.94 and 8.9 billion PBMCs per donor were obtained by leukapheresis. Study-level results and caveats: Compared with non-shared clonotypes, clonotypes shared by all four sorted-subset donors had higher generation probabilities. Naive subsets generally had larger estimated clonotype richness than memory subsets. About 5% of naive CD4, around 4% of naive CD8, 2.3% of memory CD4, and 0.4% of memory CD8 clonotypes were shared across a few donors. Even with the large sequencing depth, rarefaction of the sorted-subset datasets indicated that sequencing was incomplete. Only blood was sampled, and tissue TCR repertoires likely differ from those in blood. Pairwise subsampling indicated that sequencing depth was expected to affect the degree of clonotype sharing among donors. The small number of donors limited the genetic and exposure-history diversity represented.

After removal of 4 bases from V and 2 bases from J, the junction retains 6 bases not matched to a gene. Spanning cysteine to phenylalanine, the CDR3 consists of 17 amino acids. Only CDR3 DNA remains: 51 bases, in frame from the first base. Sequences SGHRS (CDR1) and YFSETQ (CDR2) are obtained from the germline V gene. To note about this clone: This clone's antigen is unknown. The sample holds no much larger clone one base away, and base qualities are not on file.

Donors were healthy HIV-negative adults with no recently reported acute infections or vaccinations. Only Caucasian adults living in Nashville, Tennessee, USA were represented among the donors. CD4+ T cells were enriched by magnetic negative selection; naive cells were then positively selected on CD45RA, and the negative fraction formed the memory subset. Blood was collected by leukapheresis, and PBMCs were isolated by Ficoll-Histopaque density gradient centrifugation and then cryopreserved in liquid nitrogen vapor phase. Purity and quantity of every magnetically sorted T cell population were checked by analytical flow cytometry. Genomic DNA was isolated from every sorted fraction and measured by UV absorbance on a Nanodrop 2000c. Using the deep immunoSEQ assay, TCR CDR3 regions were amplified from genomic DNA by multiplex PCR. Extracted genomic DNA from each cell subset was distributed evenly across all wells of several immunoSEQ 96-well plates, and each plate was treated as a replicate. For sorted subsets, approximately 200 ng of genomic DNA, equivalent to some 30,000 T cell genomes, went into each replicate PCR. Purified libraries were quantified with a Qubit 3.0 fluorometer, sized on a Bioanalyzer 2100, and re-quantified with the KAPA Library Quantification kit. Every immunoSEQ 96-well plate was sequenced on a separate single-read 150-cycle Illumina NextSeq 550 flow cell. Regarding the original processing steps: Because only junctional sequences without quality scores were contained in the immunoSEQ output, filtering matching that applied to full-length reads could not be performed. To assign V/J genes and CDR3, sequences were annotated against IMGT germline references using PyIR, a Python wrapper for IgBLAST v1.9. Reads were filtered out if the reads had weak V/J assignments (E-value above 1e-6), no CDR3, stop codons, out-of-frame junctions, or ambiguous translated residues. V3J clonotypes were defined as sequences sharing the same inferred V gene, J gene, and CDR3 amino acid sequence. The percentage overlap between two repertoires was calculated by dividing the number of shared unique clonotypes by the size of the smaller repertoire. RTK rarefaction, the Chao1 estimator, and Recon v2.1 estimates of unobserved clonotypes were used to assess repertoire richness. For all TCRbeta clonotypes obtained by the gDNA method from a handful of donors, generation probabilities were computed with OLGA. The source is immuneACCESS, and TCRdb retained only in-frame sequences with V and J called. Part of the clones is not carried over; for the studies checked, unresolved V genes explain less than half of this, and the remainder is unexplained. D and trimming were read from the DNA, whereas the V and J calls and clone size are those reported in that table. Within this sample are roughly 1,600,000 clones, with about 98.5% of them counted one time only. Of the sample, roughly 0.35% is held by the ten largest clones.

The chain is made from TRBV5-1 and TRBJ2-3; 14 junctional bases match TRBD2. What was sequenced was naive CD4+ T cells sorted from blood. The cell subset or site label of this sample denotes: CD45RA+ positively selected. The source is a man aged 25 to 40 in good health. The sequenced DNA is TGCGCCAGCAGCCCGGAGACTAGCGGGAGGGTCACAGATACGCAGTATTTT. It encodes CASSPETSGRVTDTQYF.